These 24 T cell receptor beta chains came from one sample sequenced in a study of cytomegalovirus exposure and HLA in healthy donors. In the PCR, 60 Vbeta and 13 Jbeta primers were used. Profiling relied on immunoSEQ multiplex PCR, and the TCRdb table lists in-frame clones only, not all of them. In the table there are some 150,000 clones, about 70% of which are singletons. The material sequenced was PBMCs. The receptors were sampled from a young man in good health and CMV-seronegative.

Here the CDR3 DNA reads TGTGCCAGCAGCCTCGACAGTAATCAGCCCCAGCATTTT. As protein: CASSLDSNQPQHF. The V and J genes are TRBV6-5 and TRBJ1-5; TRBD1 is a possible D gene (5 bases). V lost 6 bases to trimming and J lost 4 bases, with 10 bases between them. The germline gives CDR1 MNHEY, CDR2 SVGAGI. The CDR3 covers 13 residues.

The chain couples TRBV27 to TRBJ2-1; maybe TRBD2 (6 bases). This CDR3 has 13 amino acids. Germline V CDR1 and CDR2: MNHEY, SMNVEV (reference sequence). The V end lost 3 bases, the J end lost 12 bases, and 15 bases lay between the germline ends. The CDR3 reads CASSFLSRELQFF. CDR3 coding DNA: TGTGCCAGCAGTTTTCTTAGTCGGGAGTTGCAGTTCTTC.

This clone has only one observation. The sample contains more than one DNA sequence encoding this CDR3. This sequence joins TRBV4-1 and TRBJ2-1; 9 bases match TRBD1. Germline V gene lookup returns CDR1 MGHRA and CDR2 YSYEKL. The junction had 3 bases not matched to a gene; V was cut back by 4 bases and J by 2 bases. The CDR3 is 15 amino acids. DNA of the CDR3: TGCGCCAGCAGCCCTGGACAGGGGCCCTACAATGAGCAGTTCTTC. Amino acid sequence: CASSPGQGPYNEQFF.

The chain carries TRBV27 and TRBJ1-5; 10 nucleotides line up with TRBD1. V was clipped by 8 bases and J by 3 bases; unmatched bases: 4. CDR3 length: 14 amino acids. Germline CDR1 is MNHEY and CDR2 is SMNVEV (reference sequence). The CDR3 DNA reads TGTGCCAGCCGACGACAGGGGGCCAATCAGCCCCAGCATTTT. Residues: CASRRQGANQPQHF.

J is TRBJ2-5 and V is TRBV5-5; 8 bases line up with TRBD2. Germline-derived CDR1 and CDR2 are SGHKS and YYEKEE (reference sequence). CDR3 size: 15 residues. Losses at the gene ends were 2 bases for V and 7 bases for J; bases not matched to a gene: 10. This CDR3 is CASSFGLAMTGTQYF. Here the CDR3 DNA reads TGTGCCAGCAGCTTCGGACTAGCCATGACGGGGACCCAGTACTTC.

V gene TRBV5-6 combines with J gene TRBJ2-7; TRBD2 matches at 12 bases. The CDR3 loop spans 15 amino acids. Germline V lookup: CDR1 SGHDT, CDR2 YYEEEE. V lost 0 bases to trimming and J lost 8 bases; unmatched junction nucleotides: 6. CDR3 amino acids: CASSLGASGRGQQYF. CDR3 DNA sequence: TGTGCCAGCAGCTTGGGGGCTAGCGGGAGGGGACAGCAGTACTTC.

This clone was seen a handful of times. The gene calls are TRBV30 and TRBJ2-7; 12 bases are shared with TRBD1. The CDR3 loop spans 13 amino acids. V was clipped by 3 bases and J by 5 bases; unmatched bases: 2. Germline V lookup: CDR1 GTSNPN, CDR2 SVGIG (reference sequence). CDR3 nucleotides: TGTGCCTGGAGGGGACAGGGGGCTGACGAGCAGTACTTC. Protein product: CAWRGQGADEQYF.

The rearrangement links TRBV7-7 to TRBJ2-7; 10 nucleotides align to TRBD1. Germline V gives CDR1 SSHAT, CDR2 FNYEAQ (reference sequence). Trimming removed 5 bases from V and 2 bases from J; junction bases left unmatched: 3. The CDR3 length is 14 residues. CDR3 sequence: CASSHGTGAYEQYF. The CDR3 region has the DNA TGTGCCAGCAGCCACGGGACAGGGGCCTACGAGCAGTACTTC. Filled out from reference TRBV7-7 and TRBJ2-7, the complete variable domain reads GAGVSQSPRYKVTKRGQDVTLRCDPISSHATLYWYQQALGQGPEFLTYFNYEAQPDKSGLPSDRFSAERPEGSISTLTIQRTEQRDSAMYRCASSHGTGAYEQYFGPGTRLTVT.

CDR3 loop: CASSYAGTGVNYEQYF. Written as DNA, the CDR3 is TGTGCCAGCAGTTACGCCGGGACAGGGGTAAACTACGAGCAGTACTTC. V gene TRBV6-5 combines with J gene TRBJ2-7, with 10 bases that match TRBD1. The CDR3 consists of 16 residues. Germline V lookup: CDR1 MNHEY, CDR2 SVGAGI. V was clipped by 2 bases and J by 3 bases; unmatched bases: 7.

This chain joins TRBV18 and TRBJ1-1, with a possible D match to TRBD1 (6 bases). The CDR3 totals 15 residues. V was clipped by 1 base and J by 4 bases, with 13 bases between them. Germline lookup yields CDR1 KGHSH and CDR2 LQKENI. Here the CDR3 reads CASSPQGGLSTEAFF. The CDR3 DNA follows: TGTGCCAGCTCACCACAGGGGGGGTTGAGCACTGAAGCTTTCTTT.

This clone has a single count. This rearrangement joins TRBV9 to TRBJ1-5; maybe TRBD1 (5 bases). Per the germline V gene, CDR1 is SGDLS and CDR2 is YYNGEE. The CDR3 sequence is 13 residues long. V lost 2 bases to trimming and J lost 3 bases, with 6 bases between them. CDR3 residues: CASSVTVNQPQHF. CDR3 DNA sequence: TGTGCCAGCAGCGTGACAGTCAATCAGCCCCAGCATTTT.

The chain uses TRBV27 and TRBJ2-3; D ambiguous. This CDR3 has 12 residues. Germline-derived CDR1 and CDR2 are MNHEY and SMNVEV (reference sequence). With 4 bases removed from V and 2 bases from J, the gap between germline ends came to 4 bases. The CDR3 spells CASSSYTDTQYF. The CDR3, as DNA: TGTGCCAGCAGTTCCTACACAGATACGCAGTATTTT.

This chain connects TRBV10-3 to TRBJ2-1; 8 nucleotides line up with TRBD1. After removal of 2 bases from V and 4 bases from J, the junction contained 10 bases not matched to a gene. This CDR3 is built from 17 residues. In germline, CDR1 is ENHRY, CDR2 SYGVKD. CDR3 DNA sequence: TGTGCCATCAGTGAGCGTTCAGGGGGCGGTGGGTACAATGAGCAGTTCTTC. It codes for CAISERSGGGGYNEQFF.

This sequence joins TRBV6-1 and TRBJ2-4, with a possible D match to TRBD1 (6 bases). Trimming took 1 base from V and 1 from J, leaving 8 bases between them. The CDR3 is 15 amino acids. Germline CDR1 is MNHNS and CDR2 is SASEGT. This CDR3 reads CASSEVGAAKNIQYF. CDR3 sequence (DNA): TGTGCCAGCAGTGAAGTGGGGGCGGCCAAAAACATTCAGTACTTC.

This chain links TRBV2 with TRBJ2-1, with D possibly TRBD1 on 5 matching bases. This CDR3 contains 11 residues. V gave up 2 bases and J gave up 9 bases, with 5 bases separating them. In germline, CDR1 is SNHLY, CDR2 FYNNEI. The CDR3 DNA reads TGTGCCAGCAGTGAACAGGGTGAGCAGTTCTTC. This codes for CASSEQGEQFF.

The J gene is TRBJ1-5, the V gene TRBV19; TRBD1 aligns across 9 bases. This CDR3 spans 13 amino acids. Germline CDR1 reads LNHDA; CDR2 reads SQIVND (reference sequence). V was clipped by 7 bases and J by 4 bases; unmatched bases: 2. The CDR3, as DNA: TGTGCCAGTACGGACAGGGGTAATCAGCCCCAGCATTTT. It codes for CASTDRGNQPQHF.

The rearrangement links TRBV6-1 to TRBJ2-5; no reliable D call. The J call may be faulty, since TRBJ2-7 better matches the DNA end. The CDR3 runs to 17 residues. Germline assignment: CDR1 MNHNS and CDR2 SASEGT. CDR3 in DNA: TGTGCCAGCAGTGAAAAGAGTCCAGTTTCCGAGGCCTACGAGCAGTACTTC. Protein sequence: CASSEKSPVSEAYEQYF.

J is TRBJ1-2 and V is TRBV5-5; D ambiguous. V lost 4 bases to trimming and J lost 1 base, with 14 bases between them. The CDR3 is 15 residues long. Germline V lookup: CDR1 SGHKS, CDR2 YYEKEE (reference sequence). The CDR3 loop is CASSQPDWDNYGYTF. The CDR3 nucleotides read TGTGCCAGCAGCCAACCGGACTGGGATAACTATGGCTACACCTTC.

With respect to this clone: The same CDR3 can be traced to other DNA sequences in this sample. This CDR3 is CASSLGGNEQFF. The CDR3 coding sequence is TGTGCCAGCAGCCTCGGAGGCAATGAGCAGTTCTTC. The chain joins TRBV14 to TRBJ2-1; D may be TRBD2 (5 bases). V dropped 4 bases and J dropped 6 bases, with 7 bases sitting between them. The CDR3 contains 12 residues. CDR1 and CDR2 (germline): SGHDN, FVKESK.

V is TRBV19 and J is TRBJ2-3; tentative D call: TRBD1 (6 bases). This CDR3 spans 14 amino acids. Trimming shortened V by 5 bases and J by 1 base, and 10 bases separated the two germline ends. Germline V gene data show CDR1 as LNHDA and CDR2 as SQIVND (reference sequence). The CDR3 protein is CASSGRGGTDTQYF. CDR3 nucleotides: TGTGCCAGTAGTGGCAGGGGAGGCACAGATACGCAGTATTTT.

The chain recombines TRBV30 with TRBJ1-4; TRBD1 might be the D (6 bases). Germline-derived CDR1 and CDR2 are GTSNPN and SVGIG (reference sequence). CDR3 size: 14 residues. The V gene lost 0 bases and the J gene lost 7 bases, with 12 bases spanning the gap. CDR3 bases: TGTGCCTGGAGTGTATGGGGAGGGGGTGAAAAACTGTTTTTT. This codes for CAWSVWGGGEKLFF.

This chain uses TRBV2 with TRBJ2-7; D is undetermined. This CDR3 has 15 residues. CDR1 is SNHLY and CDR2 is FYNNEI in the germline V gene. The V end was cut by 6 bases, the J end by 4 bases, with 19 bases between. The CDR3 protein is CASSAEHGSPYEQYF. The CDR3 region has the DNA TGTGCCAGCAGCGCCGAACACGGGTCTCCTTACGAGCAGTACTTC.

V is TRBV4-1 and J is TRBJ2-7, with a possible D match to TRBD2 (5 bases). The CDR3 has 13 residues. Germline V CDR1 and CDR2: MGHRA, YSYEKL. V was clipped by 2 bases and J by 4 bases, with 9 bases between them. The CDR3 sequence: CASSQQLGYEQYF. Here the CDR3 DNA reads TGCGCCAGCAGCCAACAACTAGGATACGAGCAGTACTTC.

This chain links TRBV5-4 with TRBJ2-3; 9 bases fit TRBD2. Germline CDR1 reads SGHNT; CDR2 reads YYREEE (reference sequence). J lost 5 bases, V lost 5 bases, and 9 bases had no gene match. The CDR3 is 15 residues long. DNA for the CDR3: TGTGCCAGCAGTTCGGAGGCGGGGGGGAGAGATACGCAGTATTTT. Its protein product is CASSSEAGGRDTQYF.